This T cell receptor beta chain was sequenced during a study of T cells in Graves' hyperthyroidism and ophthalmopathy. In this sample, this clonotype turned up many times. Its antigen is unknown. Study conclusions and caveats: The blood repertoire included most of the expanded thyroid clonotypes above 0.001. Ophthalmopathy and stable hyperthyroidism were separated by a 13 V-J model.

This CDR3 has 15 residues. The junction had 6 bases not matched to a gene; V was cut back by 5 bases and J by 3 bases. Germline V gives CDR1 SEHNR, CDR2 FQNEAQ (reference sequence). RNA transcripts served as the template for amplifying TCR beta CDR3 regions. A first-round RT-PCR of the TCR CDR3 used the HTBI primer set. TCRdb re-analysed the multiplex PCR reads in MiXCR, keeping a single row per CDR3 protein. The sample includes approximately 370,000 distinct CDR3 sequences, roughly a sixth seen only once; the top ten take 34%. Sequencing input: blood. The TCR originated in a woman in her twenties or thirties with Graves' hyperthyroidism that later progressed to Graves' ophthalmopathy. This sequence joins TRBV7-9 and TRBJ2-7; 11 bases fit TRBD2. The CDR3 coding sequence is TGTGCCAGCAGCCACACTAGCGGGAGCGTCTACGAGCAGTACTTC. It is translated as CASSHTSGSVYEQYF.